This T cell receptor beta chain was captured in a study of identical twins. Whole-study findings and limits: Part of the zero-insertion signal could reflect confounding by invariant MAIT and iNKT cells. Whereas memory repertoires showed no such difference, abundant cord blood beta clonotypes carried fewer insertions.

Unique molecular identifiers were present on the cDNA, which also gained a universal primer site by template switching. TCRdb itself ran the 5' RACE reads through MiXCR, one entry per CDR3 protein. The table lists approximately 250,000 distinct CDR3 sequences, approximately 7.1% of them singletons. For this clonotype: Its antigen is currently unknown.

The CDR3 extends over 16 amino acids. The V end was cut by 1 base, the J end by 7 bases, with 17 bases between. Germline CDR1 is SGHAT and CDR2 is FQNNGV. These records were also assigned to another study, of T cells expressing NK-cell markers.

The sequencing sample was made of CD8+ T cells sorted from blood. This chain links TRBV11-2 with TRBJ2-1; maybe TRBD2 (5 bases). This receptor was obtained from a woman younger than 35 in good health. As DNA, the CDR3 is TGTGCCAGCAGCTTAGGGGGTGCGCGGGTCGGGAATGAGCAGTTCTTC. Its translation: CASSLGGARVGNEQFF. The full variable domain, rest sourced from reference TRBV11-2 and TRBJ2-1, is EAGVAQSPRYKIIEKRQSVAFWCNPISGHATLYWYQQILGQGPKLLIQFQNNGVVDDSQLPKDRFSAERLKGVDSTLKIQPAKLEDSAVYLCASSLGGARVGNEQFFGPGTRLTVL.